These 10 T cell receptor beta chains share one sample of origin, sequenced in a study of PD-L1 blockade in urothelial cancer. Assay: immunoSEQ multiplex PCR; the TCRdb copy retains only in-frame clones and omits some. The sample comprises 50,000 to 55,000 clones, more than 75% of which are singletons, and 2% to 2.5% rests with the top ten. The time point denotes: peripheral blood 6 weeks after treatment start. The sequencing used PBMCs, collected around atezolizumab (anti-PD-L1) treatment. The receptors originated from a man in his sixties with urothelial cancer.

The J gene is TRBJ2-5, the V gene TRBV5-1, with 9 bases fitting TRBD2. Germline-derived CDR1 and CDR2 are SGHRS and YFSETQ. V was clipped by 4 bases and J by 3 bases; unmatched bases: 7. The CDR3 extends over 15 amino acids. The CDR3 bases are TGCGCCAGCAGCCGCCAGGCGGGAGGGGAAGAGACCCAGTACTTC. It specifies CASSRQAGGEETQYF.

The chain couples TRBV7-8 to TRBJ2-1; 8 bases are a match to TRBD1. The CDR3 consists of 18 residues. V was clipped by 5 bases and J by 0 bases; unmatched bases: 12. Germline loops: CDR1 SGHVS, CDR2 FQNEAQ. The CDR3 nucleotides are TGTGCCAGCAGCCAAGGGCAGGGGGCCGGCTCCTCCTACAATGAGCAGTTCTTC. It is translated as CASSQGQGAGSSYNEQFF.

The chain couples TRBV5-1 to TRBJ1-1, with unresolved D. Looked up from germline, CDR1 is SGHRS and CDR2 is YFSETQ. Trimming cost V 5 bases and J 5 bases, with 16 bases left between them. The CDR3 spans 14 residues. CDR3 coding DNA: TGCGCCAGCAGGGAGGAAGGGTGGGTGACTGAAGCTTTCTTT. It yields the protein CASREEGWVTEAFF.

This chain links TRBV7-2 with TRBJ2-1; TRBD2 matches 7 bases. Germline V lookup: CDR1 SGHTA, CDR2 FQGNSA. With V trimmed by 2 bases and J by 4 bases, 5 bases remained unmatched. This CDR3 region has 15 residues. The CDR3 loop reads CASSLLGGGYNEQFF. For the CDR3, the DNA is TGTGCCAGCAGCTTACTGGGGGGAGGGTACAATGAGCAGTTCTTC.

V usage is TRBV27 and J usage is TRBJ1-1, with TRBD1 matching 7 bases. Germline V CDR1 and CDR2: MNHEY, SMNVEV (reference sequence). V shed 4 bases, J shed 7 bases, and the junction held 12 bases outside the gene matches. The CDR3 extends over 15 amino acids. CDR3 loop: CASSSWTGALHEAFF. CDR3 DNA: TGTGCCAGCAGTTCATGGACAGGCGCCCTCCATGAAGCTTTCTTT.

J is TRBJ2-2 and V is TRBV7-9; 7 nucleotides align to TRBD1. Germline V gives CDR1 SEHNR, CDR2 FQNEAQ (reference sequence). The CDR3 has 16 residues. Trimming cost V 6 bases and J 5 bases; bases outside gene matches: 12. CDR3 bases: TGTGCCAGCAGTCCCAGGGGACAGAGCTTTACCGGGGAGCTGTTTTTT. Protein sequence: CASSPRGQSFTGELFF.

The chain employs TRBV19 and TRBJ2-7; 8 bases match TRBD1. The trim removed 5 bases at V and 3 bases at J, leaving 15 bases unmatched. The germline CDR1 and CDR2 sequences are LNHDA and SQIVND (reference sequence). CDR3 length: 17 residues. The CDR3 protein is CASSQGAGTGHHYEQYF. CDR3 DNA sequence: TGTGCCAGTAGTCAAGGTGCCGGGACAGGACACCACTACGAGCAGTACTTC.

The chain couples TRBV4-3 to TRBJ2-7, with 8 bases that match TRBD1. V shed 0 bases, J shed 6 bases, and the junction held 7 bases outside the gene matches. The CDR3 sequence is 15 residues long. The germline V gene encodes CDR1 LGHNA and CDR2 YSLEER. CDR3 sequence reads: CASSQDRQGALEQYF. The CDR3 coding sequence is TGCGCCAGCAGCCAAGATAGGCAGGGGGCCCTCGAGCAGTACTTC.

This sequence joins TRBV11-2 and TRBJ2-5, with TRBD2 matching over 13 bases. The V segment lost 1 base and the J segment 4 bases; nucleotides outside the gene matches: 9. Germline CDR1 and CDR2: SGHAT and FQNNGV. CDR3 length equals 18 residues. CDR3 sequence reads: CASSLGRTSGGMGETQYF. Here the CDR3 DNA reads TGTGCCAGCAGCTTAGGTCGGACTAGCGGGGGAATGGGAGAGACCCAGTACTTC.

This chain links TRBV28 with TRBJ2-4; 12 bases align to TRBD1. V lost 2 bases and J lost 7; bases outside the gene matches: 3. CDR1 MDHEN and CDR2 SYDVKM come from the germline V gene. The CDR3 has 15 amino acids. Here the CDR3 DNA reads TGTGCCAGCAGTTTAGGGACAGGGGGCGGGAACATTCAGTACTTC. Protein product: CASSLGTGGGNIQYF.